Only a few counts were recorded for the clone carrying this T cell receptor beta chain. This entry comes from a study of blood T cell repertoires in COVID-19. This CDR3 has 13 residues. Germline lookup yields CDR1 MRHNA and CDR2 SNTAGT. V lost 1 base and J 9 bases, leaving 7 bases between the germline ends. The method was immunoSEQ multiplex PCR; TCRdb's version includes in-frame clones alone and lacks a portion of them. Of fewer than 120,000 clones in the sample, roughly 82% were seen once. The rearrangement links TRBV6-4 to TRBJ1-6, with D possibly being TRBD1 (5 bases). Input material: peripheral blood. The receptor comes from a woman in her sixties with acute or convalescent COVID-19. The CDR3 bases are TGTGCCAGCAGTGACTTCGGGGGTTCACCCCTCCACTTT. As protein: CASSDFGGSPLHF.